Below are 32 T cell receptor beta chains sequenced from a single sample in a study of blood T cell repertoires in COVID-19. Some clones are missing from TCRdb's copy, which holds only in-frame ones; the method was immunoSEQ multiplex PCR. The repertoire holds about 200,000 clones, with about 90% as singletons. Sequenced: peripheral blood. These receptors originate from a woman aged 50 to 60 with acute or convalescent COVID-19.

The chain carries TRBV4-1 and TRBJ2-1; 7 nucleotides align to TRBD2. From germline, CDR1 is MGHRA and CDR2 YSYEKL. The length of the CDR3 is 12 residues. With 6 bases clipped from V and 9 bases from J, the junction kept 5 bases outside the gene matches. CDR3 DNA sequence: TGCGCCAGCAGGGGCGGGACTACTGAGCAGTTCTTC. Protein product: CASRGGTTEQFF.

The CDR3 DNA reads TGTGCCACCAGTGATTTGGGCGGAGGCTACACCTTC. This codes for CATSDLGGGYTF. The genes are TRBV24-1 and TRBJ1-2; no firm D call. The CDR3 is 12 amino acids. Between the trimmed V and J ends, which lost 0 bases and 8 bases, there was a span of 6 bases. CDR1 KGHDR and CDR2 SFDVKD come from the germline V gene.

In nucleotides, the CDR3 is TGTGCCAGCAGCGTTGACGACAGTACTCTCTATGGCTACACCTTC. Amino acids: CASSVDDSTLYGYTF. The V gene is TRBV9, the J gene TRBJ1-2, with D tentatively TRBD1 (5 bases). CDR3 size: 15 residues. V dropped 2 bases and J dropped 4 bases, with 15 bases sitting between them. Germline CDR1 is SGDLS and CDR2 is YYNGEE. Full variable domain (missing parts from reference TRBV9 and TRBJ1-2): DSGVTQTPKHLITATGQRVTLRCSPRSGDLSVYWYQQSLDQGLQFLIQYYNGEERAKGNILERFSAQQFPDLHSELNLSSLELGDSALYFCASSVDDSTLYGYTFGSGTRLTVV.

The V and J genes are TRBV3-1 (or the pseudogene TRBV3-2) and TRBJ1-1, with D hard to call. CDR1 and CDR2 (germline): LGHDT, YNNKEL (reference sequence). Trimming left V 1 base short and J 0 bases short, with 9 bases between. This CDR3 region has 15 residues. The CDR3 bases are TGTGCCAGCAGCCAAGGGCACAGCTTGAACACTGAAGCTTTCTTT. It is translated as CASSQGHSLNTEAFF.

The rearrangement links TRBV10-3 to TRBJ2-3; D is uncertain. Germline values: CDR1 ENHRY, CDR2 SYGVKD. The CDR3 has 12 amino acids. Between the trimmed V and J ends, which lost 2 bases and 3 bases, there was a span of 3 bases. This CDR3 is CAISEETDTQYF. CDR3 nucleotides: TGTGCCATCAGTGAGGAGACAGATACGCAGTATTTT.

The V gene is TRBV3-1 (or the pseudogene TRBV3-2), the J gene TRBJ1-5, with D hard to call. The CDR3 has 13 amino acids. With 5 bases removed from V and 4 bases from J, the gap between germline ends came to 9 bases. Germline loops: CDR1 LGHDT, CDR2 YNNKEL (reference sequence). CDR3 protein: CASSSVPNQPQHF. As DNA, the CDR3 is TGTGCCAGCAGCTCGGTTCCGAATCAGCCCCAGCATTTT.

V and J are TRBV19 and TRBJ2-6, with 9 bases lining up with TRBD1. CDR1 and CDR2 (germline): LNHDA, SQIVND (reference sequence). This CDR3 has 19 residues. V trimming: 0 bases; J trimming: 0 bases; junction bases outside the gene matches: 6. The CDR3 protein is CASSIDSGTGNSGANVLTF. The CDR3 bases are TGTGCCAGTAGTATAGACAGTGGGACAGGGAACTCTGGGGCCAACGTCCTGACTTTC.

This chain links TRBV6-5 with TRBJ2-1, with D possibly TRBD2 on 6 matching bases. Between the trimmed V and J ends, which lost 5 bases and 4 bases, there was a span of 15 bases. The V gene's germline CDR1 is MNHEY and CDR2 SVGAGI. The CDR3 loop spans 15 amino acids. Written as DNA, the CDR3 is TGTGCCAGCAGTCCCCGTGCTAGCGAGTACAATGAGCAGTTCTTC. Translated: CASSPRASEYNEQFF.

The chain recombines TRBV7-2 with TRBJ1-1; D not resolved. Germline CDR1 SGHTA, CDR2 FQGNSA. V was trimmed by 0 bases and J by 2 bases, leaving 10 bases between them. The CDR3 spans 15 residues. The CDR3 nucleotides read TGTGCCAGCAGCTTAGCATTGGGCCTTAACACTGAAGCTTTCTTT. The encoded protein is CASSLALGLNTEAFF.

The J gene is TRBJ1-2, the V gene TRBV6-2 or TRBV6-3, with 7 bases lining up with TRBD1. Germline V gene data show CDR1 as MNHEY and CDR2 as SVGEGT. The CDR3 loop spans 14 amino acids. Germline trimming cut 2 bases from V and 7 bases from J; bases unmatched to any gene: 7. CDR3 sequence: CASSYLQGSGGYTF. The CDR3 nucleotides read TGTGCCAGCAGTTACCTACAGGGGAGTGGTGGCTACACCTTC.

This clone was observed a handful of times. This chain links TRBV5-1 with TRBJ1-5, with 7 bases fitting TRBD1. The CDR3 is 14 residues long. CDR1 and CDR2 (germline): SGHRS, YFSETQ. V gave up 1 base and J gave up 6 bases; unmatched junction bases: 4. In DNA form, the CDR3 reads TGCGCCAGCAGCTTGCGAGGGGGCGTTCAGCCCCAGCATTTT. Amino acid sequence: CASSLRGGVQPQHF.

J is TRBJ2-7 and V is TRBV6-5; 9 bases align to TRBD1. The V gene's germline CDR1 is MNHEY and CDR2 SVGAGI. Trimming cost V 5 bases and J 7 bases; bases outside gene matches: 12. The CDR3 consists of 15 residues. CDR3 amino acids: CASSNPGQGRREQYF. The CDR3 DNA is TGTGCCAGCAGTAATCCGGGACAGGGACGTCGTGAGCAGTACTTC.

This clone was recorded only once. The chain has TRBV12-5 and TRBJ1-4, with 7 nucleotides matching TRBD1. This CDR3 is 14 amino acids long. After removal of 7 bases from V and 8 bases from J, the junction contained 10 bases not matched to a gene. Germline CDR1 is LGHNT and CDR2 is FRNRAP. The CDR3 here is CASAADRTEEKLFF. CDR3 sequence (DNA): TGTGCTAGTGCCGCGGACAGGACGGAAGAAAAACTGTTTTTT.

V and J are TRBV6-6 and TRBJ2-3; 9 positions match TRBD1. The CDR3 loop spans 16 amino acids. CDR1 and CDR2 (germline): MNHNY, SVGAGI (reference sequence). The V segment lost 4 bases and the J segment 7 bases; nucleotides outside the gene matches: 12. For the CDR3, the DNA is TGTGCCAGCAGTTTCCCACCGGGACAGGGTATGAATACGCAGTATTTT. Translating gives CASSFPPGQGMNTQYF.

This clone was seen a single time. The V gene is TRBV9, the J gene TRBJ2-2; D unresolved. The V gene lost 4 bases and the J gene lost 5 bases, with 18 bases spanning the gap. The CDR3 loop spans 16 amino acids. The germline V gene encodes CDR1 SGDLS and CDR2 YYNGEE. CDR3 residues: CASSRRQQQGTGELFF. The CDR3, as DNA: TGTGCCAGCAGCCGTAGGCAACAGCAAGGAACCGGGGAGCTGTTTTTT.

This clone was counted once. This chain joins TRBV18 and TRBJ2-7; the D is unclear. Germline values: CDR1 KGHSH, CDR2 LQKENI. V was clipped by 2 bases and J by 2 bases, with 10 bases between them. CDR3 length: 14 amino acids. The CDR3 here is CASSPLPHTYEQYF. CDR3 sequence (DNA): TGTGCCAGCTCACCATTACCCCACACCTACGAGCAGTACTTC.

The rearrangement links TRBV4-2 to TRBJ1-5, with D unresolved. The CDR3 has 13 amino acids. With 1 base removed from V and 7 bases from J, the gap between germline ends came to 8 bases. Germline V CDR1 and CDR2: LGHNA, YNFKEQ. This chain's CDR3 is CASSQVSGQPQHF. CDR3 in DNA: TGTGCCAGCAGCCAAGTATCGGGACAGCCCCAGCATTTT.

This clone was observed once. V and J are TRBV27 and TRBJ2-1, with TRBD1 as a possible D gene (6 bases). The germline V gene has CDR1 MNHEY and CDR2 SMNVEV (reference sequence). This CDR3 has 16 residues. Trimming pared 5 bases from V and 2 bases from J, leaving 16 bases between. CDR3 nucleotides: TGTGCCAGCAGTCTGGAACAGGGTAGTCCCTACAATGAGCAGTTCTTC. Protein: CASSLEQGSPYNEQFF.

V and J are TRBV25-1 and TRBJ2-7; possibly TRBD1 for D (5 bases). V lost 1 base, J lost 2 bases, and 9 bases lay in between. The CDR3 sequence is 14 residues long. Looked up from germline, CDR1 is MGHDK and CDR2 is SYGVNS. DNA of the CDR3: TGTGCCAGCAGTGAATTTACAGGAACCTACGAGCAGTACTTC. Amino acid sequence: CASSEFTGTYEQYF.

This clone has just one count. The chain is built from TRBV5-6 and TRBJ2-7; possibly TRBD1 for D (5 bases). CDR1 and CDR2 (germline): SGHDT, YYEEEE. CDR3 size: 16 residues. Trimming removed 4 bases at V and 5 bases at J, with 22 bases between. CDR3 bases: TGTGCCAGCAGCCCCGACTCTGGCAGGGAAGGGCACGAGCAGTACTTC. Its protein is CASSPDSGREGHEQYF.

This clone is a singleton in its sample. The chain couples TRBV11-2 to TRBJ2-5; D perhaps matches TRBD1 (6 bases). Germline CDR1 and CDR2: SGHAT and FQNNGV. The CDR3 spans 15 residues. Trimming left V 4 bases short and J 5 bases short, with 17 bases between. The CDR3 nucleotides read TGTGCCAGCAGCTCCGGGACAAAAAAAGGGGAGACCCAGTACTTC. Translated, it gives CASSSGTKKGETQYF. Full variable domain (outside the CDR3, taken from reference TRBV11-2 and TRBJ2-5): EAGVAQSPRYKIIEKRQSVAFWCNPISGHATLYWYQQILGQGPKLLIQFQNNGVVDDSQLPKDRFSAERLKGVDSTLKIQPAKLEDSAVYLCASSSGTKKGETQYFGPGTRLLVL.

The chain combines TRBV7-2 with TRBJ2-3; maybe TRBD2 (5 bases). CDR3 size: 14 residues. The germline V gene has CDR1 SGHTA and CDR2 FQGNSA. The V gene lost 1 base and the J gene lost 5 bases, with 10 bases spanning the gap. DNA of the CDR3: TGTGCCAGCAGCTTAGACATCGGGGTAGATACGCAGTATTTT. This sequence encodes CASSLDIGVDTQYF.

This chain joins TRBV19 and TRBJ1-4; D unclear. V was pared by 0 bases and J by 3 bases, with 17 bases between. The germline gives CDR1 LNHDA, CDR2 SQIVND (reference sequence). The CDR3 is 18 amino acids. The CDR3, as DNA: TGTGCCAGTAGTATAGATCGCGTACATCCGGCGGCTAATGAAAAACTGTTTTTT. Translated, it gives CASSIDRVHPAANEKLFF.

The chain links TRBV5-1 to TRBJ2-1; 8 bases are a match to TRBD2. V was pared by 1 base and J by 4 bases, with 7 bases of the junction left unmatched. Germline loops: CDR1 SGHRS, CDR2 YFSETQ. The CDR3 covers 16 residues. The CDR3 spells CASSLISGAGYNEQFF. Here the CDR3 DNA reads TGCGCCAGCAGCTTGATTAGCGGGGCTGGTTACAATGAGCAGTTCTTC.

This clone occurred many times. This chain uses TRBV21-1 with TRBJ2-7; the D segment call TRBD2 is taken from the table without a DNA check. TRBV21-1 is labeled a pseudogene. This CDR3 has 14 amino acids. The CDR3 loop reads CASSNDPRAYEQYF. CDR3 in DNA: TGTGCCAGCAGCAATGACCCTCGGGCCTACGAGCAGTACTTC.

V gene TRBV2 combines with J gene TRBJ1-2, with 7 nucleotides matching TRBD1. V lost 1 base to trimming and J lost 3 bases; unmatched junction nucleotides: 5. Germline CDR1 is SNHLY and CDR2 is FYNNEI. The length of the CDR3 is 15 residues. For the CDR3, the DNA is TGTGCCAGCAGTGAAGGTCCCGGGACAGACTATGGCTACACCTTC. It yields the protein CASSEGPGTDYGYTF.

CDR3 coding DNA: TGTGCCATCCTGGGACAGGGGTCGAACACTGAAGCTTTCTTT. Translating it yields CAILGQGSNTEAFF. The chain is built from TRBV10-3 and TRBJ1-1; 10 nucleotides line up with TRBD1. This CDR3 is built from 14 residues. With 8 bases clipped from V and 1 base from J, the junction kept 4 bases outside the gene matches. Germline CDR1 ENHRY, CDR2 SYGVKD.

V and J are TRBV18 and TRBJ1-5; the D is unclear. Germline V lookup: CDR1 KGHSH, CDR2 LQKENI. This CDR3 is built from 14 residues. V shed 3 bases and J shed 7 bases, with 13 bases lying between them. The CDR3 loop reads CASSPTDMIQPQHF. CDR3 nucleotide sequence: TGTGCCAGCTCACCCACAGATATGATACAGCCCCAGCATTTT.

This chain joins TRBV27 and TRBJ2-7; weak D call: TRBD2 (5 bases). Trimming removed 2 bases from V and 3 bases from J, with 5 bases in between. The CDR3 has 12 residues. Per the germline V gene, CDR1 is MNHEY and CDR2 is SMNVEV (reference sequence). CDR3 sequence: CASSLEGYEQYF. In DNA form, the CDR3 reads TGTGCCAGCAGTTTAGAGGGCTACGAGCAGTACTTC.

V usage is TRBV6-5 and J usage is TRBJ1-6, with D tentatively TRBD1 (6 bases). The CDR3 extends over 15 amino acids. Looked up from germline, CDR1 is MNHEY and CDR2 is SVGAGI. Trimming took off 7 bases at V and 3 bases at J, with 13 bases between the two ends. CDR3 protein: CASKGGAGYNSPLHF. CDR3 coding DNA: TGTGCCAGCAAAGGGGGGGCAGGCTATAATTCACCCCTCCACTTT.

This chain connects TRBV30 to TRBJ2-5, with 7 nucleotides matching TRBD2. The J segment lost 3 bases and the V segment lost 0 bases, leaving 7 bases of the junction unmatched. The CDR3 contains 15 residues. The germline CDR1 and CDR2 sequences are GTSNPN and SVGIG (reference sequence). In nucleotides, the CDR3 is TGTGCCTGGAGTGTAGGACTAGTTGGTAAAGAGACCCAGTACTTC. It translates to CAWSVGLVGKETQYF.

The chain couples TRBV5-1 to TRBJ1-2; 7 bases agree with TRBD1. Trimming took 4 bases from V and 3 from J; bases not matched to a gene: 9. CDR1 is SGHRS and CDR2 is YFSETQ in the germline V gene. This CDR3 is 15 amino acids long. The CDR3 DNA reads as TGCGCCAGCAGCGTGCAAACAGGGGTCGACTATGGCTACACCTTC. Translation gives CASSVQTGVDYGYTF.